A single sample is the source of the 28 T cell receptor beta chains below, sequenced in a study of blood T cell repertoires in COVID-19. Profiling relied on immunoSEQ multiplex PCR, and the TCRdb table lists in-frame clones only, not all of them. Found here are around 190,000 clones, approximately 84% of them singletons; the top ten hold 4.9%. The specimen sequenced was peripheral blood. These receptors came from a woman aged 80 or over with acute or convalescent COVID-19.

The V and J genes are TRBV28 and TRBJ2-7, with D tentatively TRBD1 (5 bases). V shed 2 bases and J shed 3 bases, with 17 bases lying between them. Germline CDR1 MDHEN, CDR2 SYDVKM. The CDR3 runs 16 residues. CDR3: CASSLGPGQGNYEQYF. In DNA, the CDR3 is TGTGCCAGCAGTTTAGGGCCAGGGCAAGGGAACTACGAGCAGTACTTC.

J is TRBJ2-1 and V is TRBV2; D is ambiguous. Germline CDR1 reads SNHLY; CDR2 reads FYNNEI. This CDR3 has 13 residues. Trimming took off 9 bases at V and 5 bases at J, with 14 bases between the two ends. Written as DNA, the CDR3 is TGTGCCAGTCGAAAAAACATGGACAATGAGCAGTTCTTC. It encodes CASRKNMDNEQFF.

This clone has just one count. The chain joins TRBV4-3 to TRBJ1-1; unclear D gene. The CDR3 sequence is 15 residues long. CDR1 is LGHNA, CDR2 YSLEER, per germline. V lost 5 bases to trimming and J lost 0 bases, with 13 bases between them. DNA of the CDR3: TGCGCCAGCAGCTTTACCGCCTCAGTGAACACTGAAGCTTTCTTT. This sequence encodes CASSFTASVNTEAFF.

This chain links TRBV19 with TRBJ1-3; D is undetermined. The CDR3 is made up of 15 amino acids. Germline values: CDR1 LNHDA, CDR2 SQIVND (reference sequence). Trimming removed 3 bases at V and 4 bases at J, with 13 bases between. The CDR3 reads CASSIVAFEGNTIYF. CDR3 DNA sequence: TGTGCCAGTAGTATTGTAGCCTTCGAGGGAAACACCATATATTTT.

The rearrangement uses TRBV18 and TRBJ1-1; D may be TRBD1 (6 bases). The CDR3 covers 15 residues. Trimming stripped 2 bases from V and 6 bases from J, with 16 bases between. Per germline, CDR1 KGHSH and CDR2 LQKENI. This CDR3 reads CASSPGIGGGAEAFF. In DNA form, the CDR3 reads TGTGCCAGCTCACCAGGGATAGGGGGAGGGGCTGAAGCTTTCTTT.

V is TRBV28 and J is TRBJ2-3; 8 nucleotides agree with TRBD1. The trim removed 8 bases at V and 2 bases at J, leaving 3 bases unmatched. Germline CDR1 MDHEN, CDR2 SYDVKM. The CDR3 covers 13 residues. Here the CDR3 reads CASRDRTTDTQYF. Here the CDR3 DNA reads TGTGCCAGCCGGGACAGGACCACAGATACGCAGTATTTT.

This clone has only a few counts. The V gene is TRBV6-5, the J gene TRBJ1-1; D perhaps matches TRBD1 (6 bases). The germline CDR1 and CDR2 sequences are MNHEY and SVGAGI. CDR3 length equals 13 residues. V lost 6 bases and J 8 bases, leaving 16 bases between the germline ends. The CDR3 region is CASRRTGLREAFF. As DNA, the CDR3 is TGTGCCAGCAGGAGAACAGGGCTAAGGGAAGCTTTCTTT.

The CDR3 is CASSPGRDRVADTQYF. CDR3 DNA sequence: TGTGCCAGCAGTCCCGGGAGGGACAGGGTTGCAGATACGCAGTATTTT. The chain has TRBV2 and TRBJ2-3, with TRBD1 as a possible D gene (9 bases). Germline V CDR1 and CDR2: SNHLY, FYNNEI. Between the trimmed V and J ends, which lost 5 bases and 4 bases, there was a span of 19 bases. The CDR3 consists of 16 residues.

The chain links TRBV19 to TRBJ2-1; TRBD2 might be the D (6 bases). Looked up from germline, CDR1 is LNHDA and CDR2 is SQIVND (reference sequence). Trimming removed 5 bases at V and 3 bases at J, with 14 bases between. The CDR3 totals 15 residues. CDR3 residues: CASSYSGRSYNEQFF. CDR3 nucleotide sequence: TGTGCCAGTAGTTATTCCGGGAGAAGCTACAATGAGCAGTTCTTC.

The chain uses TRBV5-5 and TRBJ1-4, with a weak D call TRBD1 (5 bases). The germline CDR1 and CDR2 sequences are SGHKS and YYEKEE (reference sequence). CDR3 size: 15 residues. Trimming stripped 4 bases from V and 8 bases from J, with 18 bases between. CDR3 DNA: TGTGCCAGCAGCCCCTATTGGACAACAGAAGAAAAACTGTTTTTT. It encodes CASSPYWTTEEKLFF. The whole variable domain, filled in from reference TRBV5-5 and TRBJ1-4, reads DAGVTQSPTHLIKTRGQQVTLRCSPISGHKSVSWYQQVLGQGPQFIFQYYEKEERGRGNFPDRFSARQFPNYSSELNVNALLLGDSALYLCASSPYWTTEEKLFFGSGTQLSVL.

V gene TRBV7-3 combines with J gene TRBJ2-2; 8 nucleotides agree with TRBD1. Per the germline V gene, CDR1 is SGHTA and CDR2 is FQGTGA. The CDR3 is 17 amino acids. With V trimmed by 1 base and J by 0 bases, 4 bases remained unmatched. The CDR3 sequence is CASSLRGTGPNTGELFF. The CDR3 DNA reads as TGTGCCAGCAGCTTAAGGGGGACAGGACCGAACACCGGGGAGCTGTTTTTT.

The chain combines TRBV5-1 with TRBJ1-2, with no clear D. V was trimmed by 0 bases and J by 2 bases, leaving 8 bases between them. The germline gives CDR1 SGHRS, CDR2 YFSETQ. The CDR3 has 14 amino acids. The CDR3 here is CASSLGGLNYGYTF. The CDR3 nucleotides are TGCGCCAGCAGCTTGGGAGGGTTAAACTATGGCTACACCTTC.

The chain combines TRBV27 with TRBJ1-1; D gene uncertain. Trimming cost V 5 bases and J 1 base, with 8 bases left between them. Germline CDR1 is MNHEY and CDR2 is SMNVEV (reference sequence). The length of the CDR3 is 13 residues. The CDR3 is CASSRIENTEAFF. CDR3 DNA sequence: TGTGCCAGCAGTCGAATAGAGAACACTGAAGCTTTCTTT.

J is TRBJ2-1 and V is TRBV20-1, with D uncertain. There are 13 residues in the CDR3. Trimming stripped 3 bases from V and 5 bases from J, with 11 bases between. Germline V gene sequence: CDR1 DFQATT, CDR2 SNEGSKA (reference sequence). CDR3 DNA: TGCAGTGCTAGTCTTGGCGGAAACAATGAGCAGTTCTTC. Its protein is CSASLGGNNEQFF.

The CDR3 spells CASSSNYGYTF. In DNA form, the CDR3 reads TGTGCCAGCTCGTCTAACTATGGCTACACCTTC. The genes are TRBV6-5 and TRBJ1-2, with D unresolved. Trimming removed 8 bases from V and 0 bases from J, with 4 bases in between. The CDR3 runs to 11 residues. Germline V gene data show CDR1 as MNHEY and CDR2 as SVGAGI.

This chain links TRBV7-2 with TRBJ2-7; D unresolved. CDR3 length: 12 residues. Germline V lookup: CDR1 SGHTA, CDR2 FQGNSA. V shed 3 bases and J shed 6 bases, with 9 bases lying between them. CDR3 region: CASSFSSSEQYF. Here the CDR3 DNA reads TGTGCCAGCAGCTTTTCCTCCAGCGAGCAGTACTTC.

In DNA, the CDR3 is TGTGCCAGCAGACGAGGACAGGGTAGAGAAGAGACCCAGTACTTC. Translating gives CASRRGQGREETQYF. V and J are TRBV28 and TRBJ2-5; TRBD1 matches at 8 bases. CDR1 is MDHEN, CDR2 SYDVKM, per germline. V lost 6 bases, J lost 3 bases, and 9 bases stayed unmatched. The CDR3 length is 15 residues.

The genes are TRBV4-3 and TRBJ1-2; 9 bases are shared with TRBD1. This CDR3 spans 15 amino acids. Germline V gene lookup returns CDR1 LGHNA and CDR2 YSLEER. V trimming: 0 bases; J trimming: 5 bases; junction bases outside the gene matches: 4. The CDR3 bases are TGCGCCAGCAGCCAAGAAGACAGGGGGAGGTATGGCTACACCTTC. Translated: CASSQEDRGRYGYTF.

The V call is TRBV7-9, the J call TRBJ2-1; D may be TRBD1 (6 bases). V was shortened by 5 bases and J by 6 bases, with 11 bases between the two germline ends. The germline V gene encodes CDR1 SEHNR and CDR2 FQNEAQ (reference sequence). The CDR3 spans 13 residues. The CDR3 sequence is CASSMAGANEQFF. The CDR3 region has the DNA TGTGCCAGCAGCATGGCAGGGGCCAATGAGCAGTTCTTC.

In its sample, this clone was seen once. The chain is built from TRBV7-2 and TRBJ2-4; TRBD2 agrees at 11 bases. The J segment lost 10 bases and the V segment lost 3 bases, leaving 8 bases of the junction unmatched. The CDR3 sequence is 15 residues long. From germline, CDR1 is SGHTA and CDR2 FQGNSA. The CDR3 sequence: CASSFRPGLADIQYF. The DNA for the CDR3 is TGTGCCAGCAGCTTCCGCCCGGGACTAGCGGATATTCAGTACTTC. The full variable domain, rest sourced from reference TRBV7-2 and TRBJ2-4, is GAGVSQSPSNKVTEKGKDVELRCDPISGHTALYWYRQSLGQGLEFLIYFQGNSAPDKSGLPSDRFSAERTGGSVSTLTIQRTQQEDSAVYLCASSFRPGLADIQYFGAGTRLSVL.

The chain has TRBV9 and TRBJ2-5; tentative D call: TRBD2 (6 bases). V was shortened by 0 bases and J by 5 bases, with 14 bases between the two germline ends. CDR3 length equals 15 residues. CDR1 is SGDLS and CDR2 is YYNGEE in the germline V gene. CDR3 sequence (DNA): TGTGCCAGCAGCGTAGCCCCCGTTGGGGGGGAGACCCAGTACTTC. This translates into CASSVAPVGGETQYF.

The gene calls are TRBV5-6 and TRBJ1-4; TRBD1 might be the D (5 bases). The V end lost 0 bases, the J end lost 5 bases, and 11 bases lay between the germline ends. Germline-derived CDR1 and CDR2 are SGHDT and YYEEEE. This CDR3 spans 15 amino acids. The CDR3 DNA is TGTGCCAGCAGCTTGGCGGGGGTAGGAAATGAAAAACTGTTTTTT. Protein product: CASSLAGVGNEKLFF.

This sequence joins TRBV5-3 and TRBJ2-3; weak D call: TRBD2 (6 bases). TRBV5-3 is known as an ORF, though its function is uncertain. CDR3 length: 15 residues. With 5 bases removed from V and 4 bases from J, the gap between germline ends came to 17 bases. The CDR3 DNA sequence: TGTGCCAGAAGGCGGGACCGAGAACAATCAGATACGCAGTATTTT. Its translation is CARRRDREQSDTQYF.

This clone was observed once. The chain carries TRBV7-2 and TRBJ2-7, with 7 bases that match TRBD1. Trimming cost V 3 bases and J 5 bases; bases outside gene matches: 7. This CDR3 spans 14 amino acids. The V gene's germline CDR1 is SGHTA and CDR2 FQGNSA. DNA for the CDR3: TGTGCCAGCAGCTTGGCAAGGGGGCTGAACGAGCAGTACTTC. Residues: CASSLARGLNEQYF.

The CDR3 DNA reads TGTGCCAGCAGTACTCCTCGCCTAGCGGGAACCTACGAGCAGTACTTC. This sequence encodes CASSTPRLAGTYEQYF. The rearrangement links TRBV28 to TRBJ2-7; 9 nucleotides agree with TRBD2. CDR3 size: 16 residues. With V trimmed by 5 bases and J by 2 bases, 10 bases remained unmatched. Germline CDR1 and CDR2: MDHEN and SYDVKM.

The chain employs TRBV29-1 and TRBJ2-3; perhaps TRBD2 as D (6 bases). Trimming pared 1 base from V and 1 base from J, leaving 18 bases between. The CDR3 extends over 17 amino acids. Germline V gene data show CDR1 as SQVTM and CDR2 as ANQGSEA. The CDR3: CSVEGPPGDLGTDTQYF. CDR3 in DNA: TGCAGCGTTGAAGGCCCCCCGGGGGACCTTGGCACAGATACGCAGTATTTT.

This clone was seen only once. The chain employs TRBV18 and TRBJ2-7; D gene unclear. The CDR3 has 15 amino acids. Germline CDR1 KGHSH, CDR2 LQKENI. The ends were cut back, 3 bases at V and 2 bases at J, with 14 bases in the middle. The CDR3 region has the DNA TGTGCCAGCTCACCGGTAAACTCCCAACCCTACGAGCAGTACTTC. Translation: CASSPVNSQPYEQYF.

This sequence joins TRBV30 and TRBJ1-1; unclear D gene. The V gene lost 1 base and the J gene lost 7 bases, with 7 bases spanning the gap. The germline gives CDR1 GTSNPN, CDR2 SVGIG (reference sequence). CDR3 size: 11 residues. DNA of the CDR3: TGTGCCTGGAGTGCCCCAGATGAAGCTTTCTTT. As protein: CAWSAPDEAFF.